The 30 T cell receptor beta chains listed next were all sequenced from one sample in a study of shared clonotypes between healthy human individuals. Clones were read by immunoSEQ multiplex PCR, and TCRdb kept only the in-frame ones, dropping some. The sample consists of around 1.1 million clones, about 80% of them appearing once. The sequencing input was memory CD4+ T cells from PBMCs. Subset specified: CD45RA-negative fraction. These TCRs come from a man between 18 and 29 years old in good health. Some clones in this sample may be carry-over from other donors' samples.

The rearrangement links TRBV5-5 to TRBJ1-2; perhaps TRBD1 as D (5 bases). CDR1 is SGHKS, CDR2 YYEKEE, per germline (reference sequence). Trimming took off 0 bases at V and 9 bases at J, with 18 bases between the two ends. This CDR3 comprises 15 residues. In DNA, the CDR3 is TGTGCCAGCAGCTTGGGGGGCCAGGGCAGCAAACGCTACACCTTC. This sequence encodes CASSLGGQGSKRYTF.

The J gene is TRBJ1-5, the V gene TRBV19; 8 bases fit TRBD1. The CDR3 sequence is 15 residues long. The V gene's germline CDR1 is LNHDA and CDR2 SQIVND (reference sequence). The V and J ends lost 3 bases and 4 bases, in that order; junction bases with no gene match: 5. The CDR3: CASSIRQGNNQPQHF. The CDR3 DNA reads as TGTGCCAGTAGTATCCGACAGGGGAATAATCAGCCCCAGCATTTT. The full variable domain, its missing parts supplied by reference TRBV19 and TRBJ1-5, is DGGITQSPKYLFRKEGQNVTLSCEQNLNHDAMYWYRQDPGQGLRLIYYSQIVNDFQKGDIAEGYSVSREKKESFPLTVTSAQKNPTAFYLCASSIRQGNNQPQHFGDGTRLSIL.

The chain employs TRBV10-3 and TRBJ1-6; 10 nucleotides line up with TRBD1. This CDR3 region has 14 residues. The J segment lost 10 bases and the V segment lost 6 bases, leaving 6 bases of the junction unmatched. Germline values: CDR1 ENHRY, CDR2 SYGVKD. The CDR3 protein is CAISGTGEDSPLHF. CDR3 in DNA: TGTGCCATCAGCGGGACAGGGGAGGACTCACCCCTCCACTTT.

This clone was seen a handful of times. This chain connects TRBV11-2 to TRBJ2-4; D is undetermined. V was cut by 5 bases and J by 0 bases, with 8 bases left in between. Germline CDR1 is SGHAT and CDR2 is FQNNGV. This CDR3 comprises 14 residues. CDR3 residues: CASSLALAKNIQYF. CDR3 DNA: TGTGCCAGCAGCCTTGCTCTAGCCAAAAACATTCAGTACTTC. Filled out from reference TRBV11-2 and TRBJ2-4, the complete variable domain reads EAGVAQSPRYKIIEKRQSVAFWCNPISGHATLYWYQQILGQGPKLLIQFQNNGVVDDSQLPKDRFSAERLKGVDSTLKIQPAKLEDSAVYLCASSLALAKNIQYFGAGTRLSVL.

In this sample, this clone turned up a few times. The chain links TRBV5-1 to TRBJ1-2, with D perhaps matching TRBD1 (6 bases). CDR1 is SGHRS, CDR2 YFSETQ, per germline. Between the trimmed V and J ends, which lost 0 bases and 6 bases, there was a span of 15 bases. The CDR3 loop spans 15 amino acids. The DNA of the CDR3 is TGCGCCAGCAGCTTGGCTATCGCTAAGGGGGATGGCTACACCTTC. Residues: CASSLAIAKGDGYTF.

In its sample, this clone was seen once. The chain links TRBV5-1 to TRBJ1-2; D call uncertain. Trimming left V 4 bases short and J 4 bases short, with 8 bases between. CDR3 length equals 12 residues. Looked up from germline, CDR1 is SGHRS and CDR2 is YFSETQ. CDR3 coding DNA: TGCGCCAGCAGCCATGGAGCCTATGGCTACACCTTC. Amino acids: CASSHGAYGYTF.

The V call is TRBV7-8, the J call TRBJ2-7; D uncertain. CDR1 and CDR2 (germline): SGHVS, FQNEAQ. V lost 5 bases and J lost 2, with 16 bases in between. The CDR3 is 15 residues long. The CDR3: CASSTRAPGPYEQYF. The CDR3 DNA is TGTGCCAGCAGCACCCGGGCTCCAGGCCCCTACGAGCAGTACTTC.

The chain couples TRBV27 to TRBJ1-5, with no clear D. Looked up from germline, CDR1 is MNHEY and CDR2 is SMNVEV (reference sequence). There are 14 residues in the CDR3. V lost 2 bases and J 5 bases, leaving 10 bases between the germline ends. CDR3 in DNA: TGTGCCAGCAGTTTAGTAGGACGGGATCAGCCCCAGCATTTT. This translates into CASSLVGRDQPQHF.

This rearrangement joins TRBV7-3 to TRBJ1-6; unclear D gene. The V and J ends lost 4 bases and 10 bases respectively, with 11 bases between them. Germline V gene sequence: CDR1 SGHTA, CDR2 FQGTGA. The CDR3 has 13 residues. The CDR3 spells CASSSDTASPLHF. DNA of the CDR3: TGTGCCAGCAGCTCCGACACAGCGTCACCCCTCCACTTT.

The gene calls are TRBV6-6 and TRBJ2-1; TRBD1 aligns across 8 bases. Germline V gene lookup returns CDR1 MNHNY and CDR2 SVGAGI (reference sequence). The trim removed 6 bases at V and 7 bases at J, leaving 5 bases unmatched. This CDR3 has 13 residues. CDR3 residues: CASSKTGVNEQFF. CDR3 DNA sequence: TGTGCCAGCAGCAAGACAGGGGTGAATGAGCAGTTCTTC.

In this sample, this clone turned up a few times. The chain's CDR3 is CASSQPGLAGGRETQYF. The CDR3 DNA is TGTGCCAGCAGCCAACCGGGACTAGCGGGAGGGAGGGAGACCCAGTACTTC. V usage is TRBV7-9 and J usage is TRBJ2-5, with TRBD2 identical over 16 bases. This CDR3 is 17 amino acids long. V gave up 5 bases and J gave up 5 bases; unmatched junction bases: 8. The V gene's germline CDR1 is SEHNR and CDR2 FQNEAQ (reference sequence).

This clone turned up a few times. This sequence joins TRBV9 and TRBJ2-5, with unresolved D. The germline V gene encodes CDR1 SGDLS and CDR2 YYNGEE. The germline V and J ends were trimmed by 2 bases and 2 bases, with 7 bases remaining between them. This CDR3 is built from 13 residues. The CDR3 spells CASSVLLQETQYF. CDR3 sequence (DNA): TGTGCCAGCAGCGTCCTGTTACAAGAGACCCAGTACTTC.

This clone was counted only a few times. The V call is TRBV7-9, the J call TRBJ2-1; 8 bases match TRBD1. This CDR3 has 16 amino acids. V gave up 5 bases and J gave up 0 bases; unmatched junction bases: 6. The V gene's germline CDR1 is SEHNR and CDR2 FQNEAQ (reference sequence). CDR3 amino acids: CASSAVTGVSYNEQFF. As DNA, the CDR3 is TGTGCCAGCAGCGCGGTGACAGGGGTCTCCTACAATGAGCAGTTCTTC.

The V and J genes are TRBV18 and TRBJ2-3; 11 bases match TRBD1. Germline CDR1 KGHSH, CDR2 LQKENI. Trimming removed 3 bases from V and 3 bases from J; junction bases left unmatched: 5. The CDR3 runs to 16 residues. The CDR3 region has the DNA TGTGCCAGCTCACCTACCGGGACAGGGGGGACAGATACGCAGTATTTT. This sequence encodes CASSPTGTGGTDTQYF.

The rearrangement joins TRBV28 to TRBJ1-3; D call uncertain. This CDR3 is built from 13 residues. CDR1 MDHEN and CDR2 SYDVKM come from the germline V gene. The germline V and J ends were trimmed by 10 bases and 3 bases, with 13 bases remaining between them. The CDR3 DNA reads TGTGCCACCCGCTGGGGTGGTGGAAACACCATATATTTT. This translates into CATRWGGGNTIYF.

The chain recombines TRBV7-2 with TRBJ1-1; D ambiguous. Trimming cost V 2 bases and J 8 bases, with 15 bases left between them. CDR1 SGHTA and CDR2 FQGNSA come from the germline V gene. The CDR3 is made up of 14 amino acids. CDR3 coding DNA: TGTGCCAGCAGCTTACCCAGTGGGGTGAAAGAAGCTTTCTTT. As protein: CASSLPSGVKEAFF. Based on the CDR3 plus reference TRBV7-2 and TRBJ1-1, the full variable domain is GAGVSQSPSNKVTEKGKDVELRCDPISGHTALYWYRQSLGQGLEFLIYFQGNSAPDKSGLPSDRFSAERTGGSVSTLTIQRTQQEDSAVYLCASSLPSGVKEAFFGQGTRLTVV.

Regarding this clone: Other DNA sequences from this sample encode an identical CDR3 as well. The chain couples TRBV5-4 to TRBJ2-1; perhaps TRBD2 as D (6 bases). Trimming removed 0 bases from V and 10 bases from J, with 11 bases in between. CDR1 is SGHNT and CDR2 is YYREEE in the germline V gene (reference sequence). This CDR3 contains 13 residues. The CDR3 sequence: CASSLAGGREQFF. In DNA form, the CDR3 reads TGTGCCAGCAGCTTGGCCGGAGGGAGAGAGCAGTTCTTC.

This clone was counted a few times. The chain couples TRBV19 to TRBJ2-7; the match to TRBD1 covers 7 bases. Germline CDR1 is LNHDA and CDR2 is SQIVND (reference sequence). The CDR3 has 15 amino acids. V dropped 1 base and J dropped 3; count of bases not matched to a gene: 6. The CDR3 sequence: CASSIGGTAYYEQYF. The DNA of the CDR3 is TGTGCCAGTAGTATAGGGGGGACAGCGTACTACGAGCAGTACTTC.

The J gene is TRBJ2-5, the V gene TRBV7-7, with D unclear. Germline assignment: CDR1 SSHAT and CDR2 FNYEAQ (reference sequence). CDR3 length equals 15 residues. V was pared by 6 bases and J by 1 base, with 15 bases between. The CDR3 nucleotides read TGTGCCAGCAGTTCAAACGGCCTATCCCAAGAGACCCAGTACTTC. It yields the protein CASSSNGLSQETQYF.

The CDR3 bases are TGCGCCAGCAGCTTGGCAGGGGCCACTGGGGGCTACACCTTC. Translated: CASSLAGATGGYTF. The rearrangement links TRBV5-1 to TRBJ1-2; TRBD1 might be the D (6 bases). CDR3 length: 14 amino acids. V lost 0 bases, J lost 8 bases, and 14 bases lay in between. CDR1 and CDR2 (germline): SGHRS, YFSETQ.

The genes are TRBV5-6 and TRBJ2-3; 7 bases match TRBD2. J lost 2 bases, V lost 0 bases, and 9 bases had no gene match. Germline V gives CDR1 SGHDT, CDR2 YYEEEE. The CDR3 contains 17 residues. The CDR3 coding sequence is TGTGCCAGCAGCTTGGGGGCGACTAGCTCTTTCACAGATACGCAGTATTTT. This encodes CASSLGATSSFTDTQYF. Drawing the rest from reference TRBV5-6 and TRBJ2-3, the complete variable domain is DAGVTQSPTHLIKTRGQQVTLRCSPKSGHDTVSWYQQALGQGPQFIFQYYEEEERQRGNFPDRFSGHQFPNYSSELNVNALLLGDSALYLCASSLGATSSFTDTQYFGPGTRLTVL.

A note on this clone: Being one base from a much bigger clone, this may be a read error. V is TRBV5-1 and J is TRBJ2-1, with 13 bases matching TRBD2. V gave up 4 bases and J gave up 9 bases; unmatched junction bases: 4. Germline CDR1 reads SGHRS; CDR2 reads YFSETQ. CDR3 size: 14 residues. CDR3 in DNA: TGCGCCAGCAGCCGGACTAGCGGGAGCGGTGAGCAGTTCTTC. Protein product: CASSRTSGSGEQFF.

The chain has TRBV9 and TRBJ2-3, with 8 bases lining up with TRBD2. The germline V gene has CDR1 SGDLS and CDR2 YYNGEE. This CDR3 is 21 amino acids long. The V and J ends lost 0 bases and 0 bases, in that order; junction bases with no gene match: 18. The chain's CDR3 is CASSVETGVGSGARSTDTQYF. The CDR3 nucleotides are TGTGCCAGCAGCGTAGAAACCGGGGTCGGTAGCGGGGCCAGAAGCACAGATACGCAGTATTTT.

The CDR3 is CASWGRPGSGELFF. The CDR3 coding sequence is TGTGCCAGCTGGGGCAGGCCTGGAAGCGGGGAGCTGTTTTTT. The chain recombines TRBV19 with TRBJ2-2; a weak D match, TRBD1 (5 bases). Germline V gene data show CDR1 as LNHDA and CDR2 as SQIVND (reference sequence). The CDR3 sequence is 14 residues long. The V gene lost 9 bases and the J gene lost 7 bases, with 18 bases spanning the gap.

The rearrangement joins TRBV2 to TRBJ2-1; D gene uncertain. Germline CDR1 reads SNHLY; CDR2 reads FYNNEI. The CDR3 is 18 residues long. Between the trimmed V and J ends, which lost 2 bases and 2 bases, there was a span of 19 bases. DNA of the CDR3: TGTGCCAGCAGTGAAAATGAACTCGGCGGTTTGGCCTACAATGAGCAGTTCTTC. This encodes CASSENELGGLAYNEQFF.

The chain recombines TRBV9 with TRBJ2-2; 9 bases are a match to TRBD2. The CDR3 runs 14 residues. Germline loops: CDR1 SGDLS, CDR2 YYNGEE. V lost 3 bases and J lost 8; bases outside the gene matches: 5. The CDR3 protein is CASSAGLAEGELFF. The CDR3 nucleotides read TGTGCCAGCAGCGCGGGACTAGCAGAGGGGGAGCTGTTTTTT.

This chain joins TRBV18 and TRBJ1-5; D is unresolved. Germline V gene lookup returns CDR1 KGHSH and CDR2 LQKENI. V was clipped by 4 bases and J by 6 bases, with 16 bases between them. The CDR3 has 15 amino acids. CDR3 loop: CASSQSEGWGQPQHF. The CDR3 nucleotides are TGTGCCAGCTCACAATCGGAGGGCTGGGGTCAGCCCCAGCATTTT.

In the case of this clone: The same CDR3 is also encoded by other DNA sequences in this sample. V is TRBV5-1 and J is TRBJ1-2, with D tentatively TRBD1 (5 bases). V lost 4 bases to trimming and J lost 3 bases, with 13 bases between them. Germline V CDR1 and CDR2: SGHRS, YFSETQ. The CDR3 spans 14 residues. The CDR3, as DNA: TGCGCCAGCAGCCCGGGCGGGGGTGACTATGGCTACACCTTC. It translates to CASSPGGGDYGYTF.

The chain is built from TRBV19 and TRBJ2-5, with D possibly matching TRBD2 (6 bases). Deletions cut 1 base from V and 3 bases from J, with 6 bases between. CDR1 LNHDA and CDR2 SQIVND come from the germline V gene (reference sequence). This CDR3 spans 13 amino acids. The CDR3 is CASSIGLEETQYF. In nucleotides, the CDR3 is TGTGCCAGTAGTATAGGACTAGAAGAGACCCAGTACTTC.

The chain links TRBV19 to TRBJ2-1, with 8 nucleotides matching TRBD2. This CDR3 has 14 amino acids. After removal of 6 bases from V and 6 bases from J, the junction contained 7 bases not matched to a gene. Germline V gene data show CDR1 as LNHDA and CDR2 as SQIVND (reference sequence). CDR3 region: CASSGRALSNEQFF. The CDR3 nucleotides read TGTGCCAGTAGCGGGAGGGCCCTGTCCAATGAGCAGTTCTTC.